Presented here are 9 T cell receptor beta chains from one specimen sequenced in a study of T cell changes during pregnancy in multiple sclerosis. Some clones are missing from TCRdb's copy, which holds only in-frame ones; the method was immunoSEQ multiplex PCR. Here the sample spans just over 65,000 clones, 91% being singletons. Sequenced here: peripheral blood, sampled in the second trimester of pregnancy. The receptors were sampled from a female donor with multiple sclerosis, enrolled in a pregnancy study.

The chain combines TRBV5-6 with TRBJ2-1; 9 nucleotides match TRBD1. Trimming took 4 bases from V and 10 from J; bases not matched to a gene: 15. Per the germline V gene, CDR1 is SGHDT and CDR2 is YYEEEE. CDR3 length equals 16 residues. The DNA for the CDR3 is TGTGCCAGCAGCAAGAGCGGACAGGGGAGGGCCAGGGAGCAGTTCTTC. Translated, it gives CASSKSGQGRAREQFF.

The chain combines TRBV27 with TRBJ2-7, with D unresolved. There are 13 residues in the CDR3. Trimming pared 4 bases from V and 1 base from J, leaving 8 bases between. Germline V gene sequence: CDR1 MNHEY, CDR2 SMNVEV (reference sequence). CDR3 in amino acids: CASSWAPSYEQYF. The CDR3 DNA sequence: TGTGCCAGCAGTTGGGCACCTTCCTACGAGCAGTACTTC.

The rearrangement uses TRBV4-3 and TRBJ1-1; D unclear. V lost 1 base to trimming and J lost 3 bases, with 6 bases between them. There are 13 residues in the CDR3. Germline V gives CDR1 LGHNA, CDR2 YSLEER. CDR3 region: CASSQGEYTEAFF. The CDR3 nucleotides read TGCGCCAGCAGCCAAGGCGAGTACACTGAAGCTTTCTTT.

The V and J genes are TRBV9 and TRBJ2-3; the D gene is possibly TRBD2 (6 bases). CDR3 length: 13 amino acids. In germline, CDR1 is SGDLS, CDR2 YYNGEE. The V end was cut by 0 bases, the J end by 4 bases, with 6 bases between. CDR3 DNA sequence: TGTGCCAGCAGCGTAGGGGGGGCAGATACGCAGTATTTT. Encoded protein: CASSVGGADTQYF.

The chain employs TRBV11-3 and TRBJ2-3, with TRBD2 matching over 12 bases. The CDR3 covers 16 residues. J was trimmed by 6 bases and V by 4 bases; bases with no gene match: 8. Germline V gene data show CDR1 as SGHNT and CDR2 as YENEEA. The CDR3 spells CASSYLLAGGKDTQYF. CDR3 sequence (DNA): TGTGCCAGCAGCTACTTACTAGCGGGGGGTAAGGATACGCAGTATTTT.

This rearrangement joins TRBV4-3 to TRBJ1-3; D is uncertain. The germline gives CDR1 LGHNA, CDR2 YSLEER. This CDR3 is 22 amino acids long. The V end was cut by 1 base, the J end by 0 bases, with 28 bases between. The chain's CDR3 is CASSQGRIRRGPSGISGNTIYF. In DNA form, the CDR3 reads TGCGCCAGCAGCCAAGGGAGGATCAGAAGAGGACCAAGTGGCATCTCTGGAAACACCATATATTTT.

V usage is TRBV4-2 and J usage is TRBJ1-4, with a possible D match to TRBD1 (6 bases). V lost 4 bases, J lost 0 bases, and 12 bases lay in between. In germline, CDR1 is LGHNA, CDR2 YNFKEQ. CDR3 length: 16 amino acids. CDR3: CASSPGHRATNEKLFF. The CDR3 bases are TGTGCCAGCAGCCCCGGACACAGGGCAACTAATGAAAAACTGTTTTTT.

The chain recombines TRBV25-1 with TRBJ2-7; D is perhaps TRBD1 (6 bases). The germline gives CDR1 MGHDK, CDR2 SYGVNS. This CDR3 spans 13 amino acids. The V end was cut by 8 bases, the J end by 4 bases, with 15 bases between. This CDR3 is CASLLGAGYEQYF. The CDR3 region has the DNA TGTGCCAGCCTTCTGGGGGCTGGGTACGAGCAGTACTTC.

This chain links TRBV7-2 with TRBJ1-6, with D maybe TRBD1 (6 bases). Germline loops: CDR1 SGHTA, CDR2 FQGNSA. This CDR3 has 16 residues. Between the trimmed V and J ends, which lost 2 bases and 9 bases, there was a span of 17 bases. The CDR3 bases are TGTGCCAGCAGCTTACGGTCGACAGGCTTTGGTTCACCCCTCCACTTT. It encodes CASSLRSTGFGSPLHF.